These 10 T cell receptor beta chains share one sample of origin, sequenced in a study of OX40 agonist ivuxolimab in advanced cancers. Method: immunoSEQ multiplex PCR; TCRdb's copy keeps in-frame clones and lacks some. There are over 50,000 clones in the sample; roughly 90% occur only once, and around 25% lies in the top ten. This sample comprised CD4+ or CD8+ T cells sorted from blood, obtained in a trial of the OX40 agonist ivuxolimab. The receptors come from an adult with an advanced solid tumor such as melanoma, head and neck, liver or kidney cancer.

Concerning this clone: Other DNA sequences from this sample encode an identical CDR3 as well. The genes are TRBV19 and TRBJ1-5; D remains unclear. Trimming cost V 2 bases and J 0 bases, with 5 bases left between them. This CDR3 has 14 amino acids. CDR1 LNHDA and CDR2 SQIVND come from the germline V gene (reference sequence). The CDR3 nucleotides are TGTGCCAGTAGTATACGAGATAGCAATCAGCCCCAGCATTTT. Translating gives CASSIRDSNQPQHF.

This clone appeared a single time. The rearrangement uses TRBV7-9 and TRBJ1-1; no clear D. Germline CDR1 SEHNR, CDR2 FQNEAQ (reference sequence). V was pared by 5 bases and J by 5 bases, with 12 bases between. The CDR3 totals 13 residues. For the CDR3, the DNA is TGTGCCAGCAGCGGACGGGTAGAGACTGAAGCTTTCTTT. This codes for CASSGRVETEAFF.

V usage is TRBV7-9 and J usage is TRBJ1-3; no reliable D call. Trimming took 3 bases from V and 0 from J, leaving 9 bases between them. The CDR3 is 15 amino acids. CDR1 and CDR2 from the germline V gene are SEHNR and FQNEAQ (reference sequence). CDR3 residues: CASSLASSSGNTIYF. The CDR3 DNA follows: TGTGCCAGCAGCTTGGCTTCTTCCTCTGGAAACACCATATATTTT.

The table lists this clone with a count of one. The chain carries TRBV19 and TRBJ1-2, with D maybe TRBD1 (5 bases). V was shortened by 10 bases and J by 2 bases, with 20 bases between the two germline ends. The CDR3 length is 15 residues. Germline CDR1 is LNHDA and CDR2 is SQIVND (reference sequence). The CDR3 bases are TGTGCCACAAGCCCGGGGCAAACCTGGAACTATGGCTACACCTTC. This codes for CATSPGQTWNYGYTF.

The CDR3 protein is CASSPNRVISYNEQFF. The CDR3, as DNA: TGTGCCAGCAGCCCTAATCGGGTCATCTCCTACAATGAGCAGTTCTTC. The V call is TRBV7-9, the J call TRBJ2-1, with D uncertain. The CDR3 spans 16 residues. The V and J ends lost 5 bases and 0 bases respectively, with 14 bases between them. Germline values: CDR1 SEHNR, CDR2 FQNEAQ (reference sequence).

The V and J genes are TRBV28 and TRBJ2-7; perhaps TRBD2 as D (6 bases). This CDR3 has 14 residues. Between the trimmed V and J ends, which lost 5 bases and 6 bases, there was a span of 17 bases. Germline V gene data show CDR1 as MDHEN and CDR2 as SYDVKM. CDR3 nucleotides: TGTGCCAGCAGTCCCCCGGCCGAGGAGGGCGAGCAGTACTTC. Translated, it gives CASSPPAEEGEQYF.

V is TRBV27 and J is TRBJ2-1; 10 bases match TRBD2. The CDR3 extends over 16 amino acids. Trimming cost V 6 bases and J 2 bases; bases outside gene matches: 7. CDR1 is MNHEY, CDR2 SMNVEV, per germline (reference sequence). The CDR3 here is CASRLAGILTYNEQFF. The CDR3 region has the DNA TGTGCCAGCAGACTAGCGGGAATACTAACCTACAATGAGCAGTTCTTC.

In this sample, this clone turned up a few times. The chain uses TRBV5-1 and TRBJ1-1, with 8 bases lining up with TRBD1. Germline V gene data show CDR1 as SGHRS and CDR2 as YFSETQ. This CDR3 contains 14 residues. V lost 3 bases, J lost 3 bases, and 4 bases stayed unmatched. CDR3 nucleotide sequence: TGCGCCAGCAGCTCGACAGGGGATTACACTGAAGCTTTCTTT. Its translation is CASSSTGDYTEAFF. Drawing the rest from reference TRBV5-1 and TRBJ1-1, the complete variable domain is KAGVTQTPRYLIKTRGQQVTLSCSPISGHRSVSWYQQTPGQGLQFLFEYFSETQRNKGNFPGRFSGRQFSNSRSEMNVSTLELGDSALYLCASSSTGDYTEAFFGQGTRLTVV.

The chain joins TRBV28 to TRBJ1-3; 10 bases line up with TRBD1. The V gene end was trimmed by 5 bases and the J gene end by 0 bases; junction bases not matched to a gene: 7. From germline, CDR1 is MDHEN and CDR2 SYDVKM. This CDR3 has 17 residues. The CDR3: CASSRDRGSSSGNTIYF. The CDR3 DNA reads as TGTGCCAGCAGTCGGGACAGGGGATCTAGCTCTGGAAACACCATATATTTT.

The chain carries TRBV4-3 and TRBJ1-1, with D possibly matching TRBD1 (6 bases). This CDR3 contains 21 residues. CDR1 and CDR2 from the germline V gene are LGHNA and YSLEER. The V end lost 4 bases, the J end lost 0 bases, and 30 bases lay between the germline ends. The CDR3 region is CASSRLYGRGRGPLMNTEAFF. CDR3 DNA sequence: TGCGCCAGCAGCCGACTATATGGCCGGGGGCGGGGGCCCCTAATGAACACTGAAGCTTTCTTT.